These 14 T cell receptor beta chains came from one sample sequenced in a study of cytomegalovirus exposure and HLA in healthy donors. This PCR relied on a set of 60 Vbeta primers and 13 Jbeta primers. Sequencing used immunoSEQ multiplex PCR; TCRdb keeps in-frame clones, though not all of them. The sample's table shows approximately 120,000 clones. The sample was PBMCs. The source of these receptors is a man between 18 and 35 years old in good health and CMV-seronegative.

J is TRBJ2-7 and V is TRBV9; 11 bases align to TRBD2. The CDR3 has 16 amino acids. V shed 3 bases, J shed 2 bases, and the junction held 7 bases outside the gene matches. The germline V gene encodes CDR1 SGDLS and CDR2 YYNGEE. The DNA for the CDR3 is TGTGCCAGCAGCGCGAGAGGACTAGCGGGCACCTACGAGCAGTACTTC. It encodes CASSARGLAGTYEQYF.

The V gene is TRBV19, the J gene TRBJ1-4; tentatively, D is TRBD1 (6 bases). Germline V gives CDR1 LNHDA, CDR2 SQIVND (reference sequence). This CDR3 has 17 residues. Deletions cut 5 bases from V and 0 bases from J, with 16 bases between. CDR3 nucleotide sequence: TGTGCCAGTAGTTCTCAAGGACAGCTGGCAACTAATGAAAAACTGTTTTTT. It translates to CASSSQGQLATNEKLFF.

The V gene is TRBV9, the J gene TRBJ1-3; D gene uncertain. CDR1 and CDR2 from the germline V gene are SGDLS and YYNGEE. CDR3 length: 13 amino acids. Trimming removed 2 bases from V and 4 bases from J, with 7 bases in between. The CDR3 coding sequence is TGTGCCAGCAGCGTTCAGGTCGGAAACACCATATATTTT. Its translation is CASSVQVGNTIYF.

The rearrangement uses TRBV6-1 and TRBJ1-3, with D unclear. The CDR3 is 14 residues long. The germline V gene has CDR1 MNHNS and CDR2 SASEGT. V lost 5 bases and J 2 bases, leaving 10 bases between the germline ends. The CDR3 reads CASSYPGTGNTIYF. The CDR3 nucleotides are TGTGCCAGCAGTTATCCCGGGACTGGAAACACCATATATTTT.

This chain connects TRBV27 to TRBJ2-2, with 7 positions matching TRBD1. This CDR3 spans 15 amino acids. From germline, CDR1 is MNHEY and CDR2 SMNVEV (reference sequence). Unmatched junction bases numbered 4, after V lost 6 bases and J lost 0 bases. This CDR3 reads CASRGGRPNTGELFF. The CDR3 DNA reads as TGTGCCAGCAGAGGGGGCCGCCCGAACACCGGGGAGCTGTTTTTT.

Worth noting for this clone: The junction departs from the called germline gene at one end, perhaps through a read error. V and J are TRBV6-4 and TRBJ1-5; D gene ambiguous. CDR3 size: 15 residues. CDR1 MRHNA and CDR2 SNTAGT come from the germline V gene. CDR3 sequence: CASSVTFEGNHPQHF. Written as DNA, the CDR3 is TGTGCCAGCAGTGTAACATTCGAGGGAAATCATCCCCAGCATTTT.

The chain is built from TRBV15 and TRBJ2-3; 9 bases map to TRBD2. V dropped 0 bases and J dropped 4; count of bases not matched to a gene: 11. CDR1 is LNHNV and CDR2 is YYDKDF in the germline V gene (reference sequence). There are 18 residues in the CDR3. CDR3 coding DNA: TGTGCCACCAGCAGAGAAGGTTTTAGCGGGAGCGGGCCAGATACGCAGTATTTT. It encodes CATSREGFSGSGPDTQYF.

The gene calls are TRBV7-9 and TRBJ2-3, with 15 bases that match TRBD2. The CDR3 loop spans 18 amino acids. Looked up from germline, CDR1 is SEHNR and CDR2 is FQNEAQ (reference sequence). The V segment lost 5 bases and the J segment 4 bases; nucleotides outside the gene matches: 10. As DNA, the CDR3 is TGTGCCAGCAGCGGTTGGAGGACTAGCGGGGGGGCCGCAGATACGCAGTATTTT. It codes for CASSGWRTSGGAADTQYF.

The genes are TRBV21-1 and TRBJ1-5; TRBD1 is the table's D call, not checked against the DNA. TRBV21-1 is a pseudogene locus. The CDR3 has 15 amino acids. The CDR3 is CASSPPTGLDQPQHF. The CDR3 nucleotides read TGTGCCAGCAGCCCCCCGACAGGGCTCGATCAGCCCCAGCATTTT.

CDR3 loop: CASSIKQGAGSTEAFF. The CDR3 coding sequence is TGTGCCAGTAGTATTAAACAGGGGGCAGGGAGCACTGAAGCTTTCTTT. V gene TRBV19 combines with J gene TRBJ1-1; 9 bases are a match to TRBD1. J gave up 4 bases and V 3 bases, and 9 bases lay outside the gene matches. The germline gives CDR1 LNHDA, CDR2 SQIVND (reference sequence). This CDR3 spans 16 amino acids.

J is TRBJ1-5 and V is TRBV5-5, with D perhaps TRBD1 (6 bases). The CDR3 consists of 15 residues. CDR1 is SGHKS and CDR2 is YYEKEE in the germline V gene (reference sequence). V was pared by 2 bases and J by 7 bases, with 16 bases between. CDR3 sequence (DNA): TGTGCCAGCAGCTTAGGTTCGGGACACCTCCAGCCCCAGCATTTT. Protein sequence: CASSLGSGHLQPQHF.

This chain joins TRBV2 and TRBJ2-7; 15 nucleotides agree with TRBD2. The V gene's germline CDR1 is SNHLY and CDR2 FYNNEI. CDR3 length: 16 amino acids. The V and J ends lost 8 bases and 2 bases, in that order; junction bases with no gene match: 7. CDR3 nucleotides: TGTGCCAGCCAGGGACTAGCGGGAGGCCGGGCCTACGAGCAGTACTTC. Translating gives CASQGLAGGRAYEQYF.

The rearrangement joins TRBV7-9 to TRBJ1-2; a weak D match, TRBD1 (5 bases). Trimming removed 0 bases at V and 8 bases at J, with 7 bases between. The CDR3 is 12 amino acids. Germline assignment: CDR1 SEHNR and CDR2 FQNEAQ (reference sequence). CDR3 sequence (DNA): TGTGCCAGCAGCTTAGCGCAGGGCGGCTACACCTTC. The encoded protein is CASSLAQGGYTF.

The chain couples TRBV19 to TRBJ2-3, with a possible D match to TRBD1 (6 bases). Germline CDR1 and CDR2: LNHDA and SQIVND (reference sequence). The CDR3 is made up of 13 amino acids. V lost 9 bases and J lost 3, with 13 bases in between. The CDR3 spells CASRQVLTDTQYF. The CDR3, as DNA: TGTGCCAGCCGACAGGTTCTTACAGATACGCAGTATTTT.